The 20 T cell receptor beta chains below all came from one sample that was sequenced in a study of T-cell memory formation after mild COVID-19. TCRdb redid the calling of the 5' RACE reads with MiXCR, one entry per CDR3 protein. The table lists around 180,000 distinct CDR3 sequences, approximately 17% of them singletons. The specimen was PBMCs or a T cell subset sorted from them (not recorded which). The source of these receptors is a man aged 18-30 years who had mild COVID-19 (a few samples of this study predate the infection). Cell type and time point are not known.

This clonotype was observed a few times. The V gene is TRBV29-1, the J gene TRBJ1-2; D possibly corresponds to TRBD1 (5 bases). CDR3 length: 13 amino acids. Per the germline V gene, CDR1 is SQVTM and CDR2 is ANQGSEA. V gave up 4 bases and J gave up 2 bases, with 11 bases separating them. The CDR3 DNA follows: TGCAGCGTTGTGGGGGGTTTGAACTATGGCTACACCTTC. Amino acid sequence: CSVVGGLNYGYTF.

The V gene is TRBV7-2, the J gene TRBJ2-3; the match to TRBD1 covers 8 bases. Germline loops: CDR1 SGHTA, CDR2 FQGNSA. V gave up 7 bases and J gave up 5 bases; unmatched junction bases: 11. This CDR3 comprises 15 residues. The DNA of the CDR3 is TGTGCCAGCACGGTGGGGGCAGGGGGCTTAGATACGCAGTATTTT. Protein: CASTVGAGGLDTQYF. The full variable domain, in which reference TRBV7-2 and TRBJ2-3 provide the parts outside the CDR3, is GAGVSQSPSNKVTEKGKDVELRCDPISGHTALYWYRQSLGQGLEFLIYFQGNSAPDKSGLPSDRFSAERTGGSVSTLTIQRTQQEDSAVYLCASTVGAGGLDTQYFGPGTRLTVL.

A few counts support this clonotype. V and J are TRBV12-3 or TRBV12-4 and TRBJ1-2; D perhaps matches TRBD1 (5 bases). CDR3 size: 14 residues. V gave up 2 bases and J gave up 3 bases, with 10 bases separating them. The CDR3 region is CASSLRGSDYGYTF. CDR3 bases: TGTGCCAGCAGTTTACGGGGGTCTGACTATGGCTACACCTTC.

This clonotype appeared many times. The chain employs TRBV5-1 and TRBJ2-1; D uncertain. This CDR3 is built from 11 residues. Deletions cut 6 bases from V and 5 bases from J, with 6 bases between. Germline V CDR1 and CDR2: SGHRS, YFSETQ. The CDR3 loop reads CASIANNEQFF. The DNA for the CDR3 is TGCGCCAGCATTGCCAACAATGAGCAGTTCTTC.

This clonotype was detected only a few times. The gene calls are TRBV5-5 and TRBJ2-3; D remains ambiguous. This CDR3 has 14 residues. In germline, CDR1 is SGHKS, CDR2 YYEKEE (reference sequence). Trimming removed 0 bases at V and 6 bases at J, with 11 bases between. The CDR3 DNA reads TGTGCCAGCAGCTTGGGACCGCTTGGGGATACGCAGTATTTT. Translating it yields CASSLGPLGDTQYF. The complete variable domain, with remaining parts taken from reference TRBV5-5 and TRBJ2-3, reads DAGVTQSPTHLIKTRGQQVTLRCSPISGHKSVSWYQQVLGQGPQFIFQYYEKEERGRGNFPDRFSARQFPNYSSELNVNALLLGDSALYLCASSLGPLGDTQYFGPGTRLTVL.

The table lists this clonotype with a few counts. The CDR3 sequence is CASSLSQGYQPQHF. DNA for the CDR3: TGTGCCAGCAGTTTGAGCCAGGGGTATCAGCCCCAGCATTTT. The J gene is TRBJ1-5, the V gene TRBV28; maybe TRBD1 (6 bases). V was trimmed by 3 bases and J by 5 bases, leaving 11 bases between them. The CDR3 is 14 amino acids. The germline gives CDR1 MDHEN, CDR2 SYDVKM.

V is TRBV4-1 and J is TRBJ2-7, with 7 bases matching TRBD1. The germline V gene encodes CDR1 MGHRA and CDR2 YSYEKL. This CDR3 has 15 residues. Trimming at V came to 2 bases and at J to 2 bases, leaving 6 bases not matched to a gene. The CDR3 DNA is TGCGCCAGCAGCCAACGTGCGGACAGGCCCTACGAGCAGTACTTC. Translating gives CASSQRADRPYEQYF.

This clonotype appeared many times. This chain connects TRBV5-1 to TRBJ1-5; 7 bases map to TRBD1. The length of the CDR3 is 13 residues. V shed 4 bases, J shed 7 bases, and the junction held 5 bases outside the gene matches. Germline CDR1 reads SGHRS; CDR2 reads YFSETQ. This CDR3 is CASSPGTAQPQHF. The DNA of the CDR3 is TGCGCCAGCAGCCCAGGGACAGCACAGCCCCAGCATTTT. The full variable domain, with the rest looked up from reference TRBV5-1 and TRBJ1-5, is KAGVTQTPRYLIKTRGQQVTLSCSPISGHRSVSWYQQTPGQGLQFLFEYFSETQRNKGNFPGRFSGRQFSNSRSEMNVSTLELGDSALYLCASSPGTAQPQHFGDGTRLSIL.

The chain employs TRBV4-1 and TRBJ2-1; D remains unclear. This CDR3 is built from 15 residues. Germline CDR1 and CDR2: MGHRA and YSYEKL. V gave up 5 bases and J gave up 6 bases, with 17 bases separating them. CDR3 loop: CASSSMGSKVNEQFF. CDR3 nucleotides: TGCGCCAGCAGCTCAATGGGTAGCAAGGTCAATGAGCAGTTCTTC.

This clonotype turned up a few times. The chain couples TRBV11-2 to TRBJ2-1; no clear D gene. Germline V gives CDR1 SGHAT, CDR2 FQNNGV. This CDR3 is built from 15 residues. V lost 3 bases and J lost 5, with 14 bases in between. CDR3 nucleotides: TGTGCCAGCAGCTTGACCCAGTGGGCAAACAATGAGCAGTTCTTC. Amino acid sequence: CASSLTQWANNEQFF. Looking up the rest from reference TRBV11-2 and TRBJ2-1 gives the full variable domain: EAGVAQSPRYKIIEKRQSVAFWCNPISGHATLYWYQQILGQGPKLLIQFQNNGVVDDSQLPKDRFSAERLKGVDSTLKIQPAKLEDSAVYLCASSLTQWANNEQFFGPGTRLTVL.

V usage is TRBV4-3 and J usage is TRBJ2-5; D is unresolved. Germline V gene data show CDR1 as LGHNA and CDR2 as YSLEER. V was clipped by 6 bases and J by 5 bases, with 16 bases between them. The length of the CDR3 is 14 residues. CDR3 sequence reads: CASSKGVFQETQYF. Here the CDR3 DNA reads TGCGCCAGCAGTAAGGGTGTTTTTCAGGAGACCCAGTACTTC.

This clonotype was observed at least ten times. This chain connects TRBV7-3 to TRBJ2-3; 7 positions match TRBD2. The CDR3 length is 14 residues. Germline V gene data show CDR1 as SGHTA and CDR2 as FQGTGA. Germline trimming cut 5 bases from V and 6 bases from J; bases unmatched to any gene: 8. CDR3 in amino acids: CASSPGRGADTQYF. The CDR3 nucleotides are TGTGCCAGCAGCCCAGGGAGGGGAGCGGATACGCAGTATTTT.

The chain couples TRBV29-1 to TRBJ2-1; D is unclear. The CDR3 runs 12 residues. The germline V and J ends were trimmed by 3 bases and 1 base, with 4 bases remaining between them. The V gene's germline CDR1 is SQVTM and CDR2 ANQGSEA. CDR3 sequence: CSVEWSYNEQFF. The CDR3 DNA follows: TGCAGCGTTGAGTGGTCCTACAATGAGCAGTTCTTC.

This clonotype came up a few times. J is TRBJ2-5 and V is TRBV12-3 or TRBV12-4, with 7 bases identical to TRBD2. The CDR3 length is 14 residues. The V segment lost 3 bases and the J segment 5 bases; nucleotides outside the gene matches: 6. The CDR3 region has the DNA TGTGCCAGCAGTTTGCCAGGGACTACGGAGACCCAGTACTTC. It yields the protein CASSLPGTTETQYF.

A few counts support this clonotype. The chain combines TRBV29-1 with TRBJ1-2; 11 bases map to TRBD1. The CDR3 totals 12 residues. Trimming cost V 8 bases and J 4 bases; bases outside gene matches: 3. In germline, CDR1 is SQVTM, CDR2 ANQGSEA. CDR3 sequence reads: CSSGTGGYGYTF. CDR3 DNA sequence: TGCAGCTCCGGGACAGGGGGCTATGGCTACACCTTC. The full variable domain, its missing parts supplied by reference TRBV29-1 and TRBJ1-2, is SAVISQKPSRDICQRGTSLTIQCQVDSQVTMMFWYRQQPGQSLTLIATANQGSEATYESGFVIDKFPISRPNLTFSTLTVSNMSPEDSSIYLCSSGTGGYGYTFGSGTRLTVV.

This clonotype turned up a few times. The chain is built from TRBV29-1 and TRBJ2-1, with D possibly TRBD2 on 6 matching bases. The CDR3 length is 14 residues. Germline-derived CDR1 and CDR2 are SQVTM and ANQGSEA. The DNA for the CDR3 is TGCGGGGGTTACGGGGGACCTAAAGTGAATGAGCAGTTCTTC. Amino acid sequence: CGGYGGPKVNEQFF.

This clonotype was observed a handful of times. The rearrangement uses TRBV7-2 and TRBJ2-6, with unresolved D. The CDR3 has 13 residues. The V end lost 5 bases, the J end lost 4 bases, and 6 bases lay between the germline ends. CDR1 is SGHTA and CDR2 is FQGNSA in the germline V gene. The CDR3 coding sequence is TGTGCCAGCAGCGCCCCAGGGGCCAACGTCCTGACTTTC. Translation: CASSAPGANVLTF.

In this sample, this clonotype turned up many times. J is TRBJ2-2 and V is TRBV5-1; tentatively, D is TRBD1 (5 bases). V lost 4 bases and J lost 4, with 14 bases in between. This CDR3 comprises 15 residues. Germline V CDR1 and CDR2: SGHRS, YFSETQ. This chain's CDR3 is CASSSQGLGTGELFF. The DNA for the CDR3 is TGCGCCAGCAGCAGCCAGGGTTTAGGCACCGGGGAGCTGTTTTTT.

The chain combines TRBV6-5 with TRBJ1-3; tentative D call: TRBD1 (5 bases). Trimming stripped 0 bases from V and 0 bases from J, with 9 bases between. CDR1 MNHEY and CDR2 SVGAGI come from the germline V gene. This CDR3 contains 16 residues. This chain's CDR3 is CASSYSGGLSGNTIYF. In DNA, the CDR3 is TGTGCCAGCAGTTACTCTGGGGGTCTCTCTGGAAACACCATATATTTT.

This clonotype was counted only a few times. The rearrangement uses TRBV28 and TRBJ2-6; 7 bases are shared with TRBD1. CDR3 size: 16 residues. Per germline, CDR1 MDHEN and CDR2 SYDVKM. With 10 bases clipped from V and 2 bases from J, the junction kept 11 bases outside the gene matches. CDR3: CATTKTGRTGANVLTF. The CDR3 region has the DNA TGTGCCACCACAAAGACAGGGCGAACTGGGGCCAACGTCCTGACTTTC.